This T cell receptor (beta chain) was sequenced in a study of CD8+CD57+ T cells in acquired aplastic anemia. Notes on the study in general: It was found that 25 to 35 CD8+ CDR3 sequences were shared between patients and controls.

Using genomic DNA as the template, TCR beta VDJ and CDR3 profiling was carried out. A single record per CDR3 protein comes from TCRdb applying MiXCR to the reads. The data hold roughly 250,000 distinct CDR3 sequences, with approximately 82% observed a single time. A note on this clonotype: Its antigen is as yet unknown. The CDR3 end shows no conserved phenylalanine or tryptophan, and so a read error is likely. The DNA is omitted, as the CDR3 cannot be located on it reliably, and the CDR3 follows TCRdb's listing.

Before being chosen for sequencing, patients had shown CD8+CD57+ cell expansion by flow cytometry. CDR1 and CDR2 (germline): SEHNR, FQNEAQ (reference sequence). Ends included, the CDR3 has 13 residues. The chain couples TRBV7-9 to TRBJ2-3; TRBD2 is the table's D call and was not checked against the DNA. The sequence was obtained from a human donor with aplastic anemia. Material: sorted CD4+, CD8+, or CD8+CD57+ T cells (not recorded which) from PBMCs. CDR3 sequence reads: CASSFQGSGRRDE.